The present entry profiles one TCR beta chain with its context. This record belongs to a study of cytomegalovirus exposure and HLA in healthy donors. The PCR ran on 60 Vbeta and 13 Jbeta primers. The protocol was immunoSEQ multiplex PCR, while the TCRdb copy is restricted to in-frame clones and leaves out a portion. The data hold 130,000 to 150,000 clones, with roughly 80% observed a single time. Germline lookup yields CDR1 SEHNR and CDR2 FQNEAQ (reference sequence). Germline trimming cut 5 bases from V and 8 bases from J; bases unmatched to any gene: 8. The CDR3 is made up of 14 amino acids. J is TRBJ1-1 and V is TRBV7-9; 10 bases fit TRBD1. This TCR derives from a man between 25 and 39 years old in good health and CMV-seropositive. The sequenced material came from PBMCs. This CDR3 is CASSPRTGGIEAFF. For the CDR3, the DNA is TGTGCCAGCAGCCCACGGACAGGGGGGATCGAAGCTTTCTTT.